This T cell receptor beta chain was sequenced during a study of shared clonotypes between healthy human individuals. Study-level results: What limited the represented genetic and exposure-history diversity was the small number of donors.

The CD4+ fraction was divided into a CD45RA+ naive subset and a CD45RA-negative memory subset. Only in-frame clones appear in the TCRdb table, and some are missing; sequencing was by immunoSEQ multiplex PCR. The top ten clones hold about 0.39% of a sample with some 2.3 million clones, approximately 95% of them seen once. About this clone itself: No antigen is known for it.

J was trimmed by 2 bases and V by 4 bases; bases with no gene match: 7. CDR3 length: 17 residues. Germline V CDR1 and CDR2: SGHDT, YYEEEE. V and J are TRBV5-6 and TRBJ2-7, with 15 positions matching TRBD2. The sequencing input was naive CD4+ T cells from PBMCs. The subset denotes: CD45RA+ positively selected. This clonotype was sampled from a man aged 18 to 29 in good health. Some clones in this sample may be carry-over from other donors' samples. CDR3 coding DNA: TGTGCCAGCAGCGCAGGGACTAGCGGGAGGAACCCCTACGAGCAGTACTTC. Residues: CASSAGTSGRNPYEQYF.